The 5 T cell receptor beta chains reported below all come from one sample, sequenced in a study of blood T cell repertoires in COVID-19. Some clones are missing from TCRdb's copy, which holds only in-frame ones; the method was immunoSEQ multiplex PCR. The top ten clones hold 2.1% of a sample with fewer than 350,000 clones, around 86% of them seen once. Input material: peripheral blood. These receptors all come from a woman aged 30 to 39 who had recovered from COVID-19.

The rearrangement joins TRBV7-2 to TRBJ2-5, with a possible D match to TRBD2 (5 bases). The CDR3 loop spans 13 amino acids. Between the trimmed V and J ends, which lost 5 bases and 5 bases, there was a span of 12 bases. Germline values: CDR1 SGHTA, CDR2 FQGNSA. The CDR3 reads CASSRGWDETQYF. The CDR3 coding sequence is TGTGCCAGCAGCCGCGGGTGGGATGAGACCCAGTACTTC.

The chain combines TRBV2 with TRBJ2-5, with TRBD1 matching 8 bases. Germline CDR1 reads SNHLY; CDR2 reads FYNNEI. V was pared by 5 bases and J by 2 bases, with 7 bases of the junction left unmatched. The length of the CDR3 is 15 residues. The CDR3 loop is CASSRDRGIQETQYF. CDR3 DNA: TGTGCCAGCAGTAGAGACAGGGGCATTCAAGAGACCCAGTACTTC.

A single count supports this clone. The CDR3 loop reads CASAIDGRAYNEQFF. The CDR3 DNA sequence: TGTGCCAGCGCGATAGATGGGCGGGCTTACAATGAGCAGTTCTTC. The chain is built from TRBV7-8 and TRBJ2-1, with a tentative D call TRBD2 (5 bases). CDR3 length: 15 residues. Per the germline V gene, CDR1 is SGHVS and CDR2 is FQNEAQ. The V end lost 8 bases, the J end lost 4 bases, and 18 bases lay between the germline ends.

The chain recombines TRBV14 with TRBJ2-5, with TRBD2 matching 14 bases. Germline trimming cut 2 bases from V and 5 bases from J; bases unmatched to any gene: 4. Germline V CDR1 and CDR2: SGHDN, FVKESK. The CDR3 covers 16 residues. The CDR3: CASSQPGLAGAETQYF. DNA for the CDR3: TGTGCCAGCAGCCAACCGGGACTAGCGGGGGCCGAGACCCAGTACTTC.

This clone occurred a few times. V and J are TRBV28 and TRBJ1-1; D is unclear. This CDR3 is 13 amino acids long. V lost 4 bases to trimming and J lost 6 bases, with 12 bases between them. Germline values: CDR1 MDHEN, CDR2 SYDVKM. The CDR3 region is CASSSGQSAEAFF. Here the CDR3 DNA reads TGTGCCAGCAGTTCGGGTCAGAGCGCTGAAGCTTTCTTT.